What follows is one T cell receptor beta chain and its context. The target of this receptor is not known. There are no base qualities to consult, and no much larger clone falls within one base. This entry belongs to a study of cytomegalovirus exposure and HLA in healthy donors (dated by TCRdb to about 2017). Context from the whole study: An earlier analysis of 587 of the donors reported 276 Gb of sequence data and about 120 million unique TCR beta sequences obtained from 150 million to 200 million T cells. About 280 gigabases of sequencing data and around 90 million unique TCR sequences made up an early release that covered around 640 HLA-typed donors. Of the approximately 400 genotyped donors, around 81% fell in the genetic ancestry cluster associated with self-reported Caucasian donors. The study was designed to test whether signatures of past pathogen exposure could be identified by cataloging public T cell receptors. The study used immunosequencing to profile the T cell repertoires of approximately 640 subjects and linked those repertoires to cytomegalovirus serostatus. A separate validation cohort of 100 to 150 different subjects was used in addition to the approximately 670-subject first cohort. High-throughput TCR immunosequencing, statistical association of individual TCRs with disease status, and machine learning were combined to predict cytomegalovirus infection status. A later analysis re-analyzed previously published TCR beta repertoires from 500 to 700 donors and added high-resolution HLA genotyping to study TCR occurrence patterns. In the later analysis, no new phenotypic data were used to find candidate immune exposures; instead, reliance was placed on TCR beta sequences and their occurrence across donors. An earlier analysis of several hundred of the donors applied high-throughput TCR beta sequencing to assess whether each TCR beta V gene segment acted as functional or pseudogenic. Donor age, sex, ethnicity and CMV serostatus were compiled together with the repertoire data. In a later genetic analysis, genome-wide SNP genotypes for about three fifths of the roughly 670 donors were used, and that subset was treated as a discovery cohort. Every repertoire in the discovery cohort had been generated on one and the same sequencing platform. Both class I and class II loci were covered by HLA typing, at four-digit resolution. The number of typed donors differed by locus: 629-630 for A, B, C, DRB1 and DQB1; roughly 510 for DQA1; some 590 for DPA1; and some 430 for DPB1. A handful of DR-DQ haplotypes were handled as single units for association and clustering because linkage in the cohort was strong. Among around 400 genotyped donors of the cohort, an average of around 240,000 unique TCR beta nucleotide sequences were sequenced per donor, around 20% of them non-productive.

CDR1 and CDR2 are drawn from the germline V gene: SGHRS, YFSETQ. Taken from cysteine to phenylalanine, the CDR3 has 13 residues. Here the CDR3 DNA is all that survives: 39 bases in frame from base 1. V drops 0 bases and J drops 7 bases, leaving 8 bases in between. Library preparation employed the immunoSEQ multiplex PCR assay. For the multiplex PCR, a mixture combining 60 forward primers for TCR Vbeta segments and 13 reverse primers for TCR Jbeta segments was used. The CDR3 region of rearranged TCR beta genes was amplified from genomic DNA by a multiplex PCR assay. The amplified TCR beta libraries were sequenced on the Illumina HiSeq System as 87-base-pair reads. In the paper's pipeline: A later analysis counted approximately 76 million unique TCR beta chains across the 550 to 700 repertoires, and around 9.9 million of these chains were shared by at least two donors. To remove PCR and sequencing errors, raw reads were error-corrected and collapsed into unique sequences using a nearest-neighbor algorithm that merged closely related sequences. CDR3 sequences were aligned to IMGT reference sequences to assign V, D and J gene segments. For a sequence to be retained, a match of at least six nucleotides to both a V gene segment and a J gene segment was required. A rearrangement counted as productive if the CDR3 had no stop codons and remained in frame with V and J, and every other rearrangement counted as non-productive. CDR3 was defined by IMGT convention, running from the second conserved V-encoded cysteine to the conserved J-encoded phenylalanine. Sequences without an unambiguous match to a single V gene segment were excluded from the earlier analysis of about 640 of the donors. An earlier analysis of 587 of the donors classified V segments as functional when productive rearrangements were above 56.7% and as segregating when the standard deviation between donors was above 5%. A statistical classification framework was built to diagnose cytomegalovirus status from the catalog of TCR beta chain sequences. In a later analysis, V and J genes were assigned by comparing TCR nucleotide sequences against IMGT/GENE-DB human TR gene sequences. In a later analysis, CDR3 sequences and most-parsimonious VDJ recombination scenarios were assigned using the TCRdist pipeline. In a later analysis, each TCR beta chain was defined by its CDR3 amino acid sequence together with its V-gene family, and reads without a unique V-gene family were excluded. A later analysis removed 550 to 650 highly shared, low-generation-probability nucleotide sequences to deal with suspected cross-contamination and a sequencing artifact. For each public chain, a later analysis derived a clonal expansion index from normalized ranks of inferred template counts within each repertoire. In a later analysis, generation probabilities were computed with a VDJ recombination model fitted to out-of-frame rearrangements, and the resulting probabilities were checked against IGoR. Hypergeometric tests were used in a later analysis to score TCR-TCR, TCR-HLA and TCR-CMV co-occurrence, with a repertoire-size bias correction applied to the TCR pairs. False discovery rates were estimated in a later analysis by permuting HLA or CMV assignments 20 times. In a later analysis, co-occurring TCRs were grouped with DBSCAN, and TCRdist sequence similarity was added when clustering was performed within HLA-allele-positive subsets. Co-occurrence clustering excluded repertoires with fewer than 30,000 or more than 120,000 public chains, plus five with anomalous nucleotide sharing. TCRdb re-hosts the immuneACCESS table, in-frame sequences only. Its copies lack some clones; in the studies checked, an unresolved V gene accounts for under half of them, and the cause for the rest is not known. That table gives V, J and clone size, and the DNA gave D and trimming. For this sample there are about 90,000 clones; approximately 69% appear just once. The top ten clones comprise 20% to 25% of the sample.

Findings and caveats that apply to the study as a whole: In vitro tests confirmed that three of the cytomegalovirus-associated TCR beta chains recognize cytomegalovirus antigens. In a later analysis, HLA-associated TCR beta chains were found to be more clonally expanded and to have lower generation probabilities than equally common non-associated chains. A later genetic analysis reported fewer N-insertions in productive TCRs among donors in an Asian-associated ancestry cluster than the roughly 640-donor mean. A further reported finding was that TCR beta sequences accurately predicted the HLA-A and HLA-B alleles for most subjects in the first cohort. Some IMGT-functional V segments, including TRBV6-2 and TRBV6-3, could not be distinguished by the 87-base-pair reads and were therefore excluded. A later analysis found that TCR association rates varied across HLA loci, with DRB1 alleles showing the most associated TCRs and HLA-C alleles the fewest. According to a later analysis, parvovirus B19, influenza, CMV and Epstein-Barr virus appeared linked to several top co-occurrence clusters. A total of 150 to 200 TCR beta chains were listed by the study as associated with cytomegalovirus. In an earlier analysis of several hundred of the donors, most TCR beta V segments were observed in productive rearrangements about 87% or about 30% of the time, broadly matching IMGT annotations. The earlier analysis of almost 600 of the donors excluded 15 to 20 rarely observed V segments, including chromosome 9 orphons, because counts were too low. Only TCR beta chains were sequenced in this cohort, and the absence of alpha or paired-chain data limited detectable features. In a later analysis, around 15,000 TCR beta sequences were associated with specific HLA alleles at a false discovery rate of 0.05. Correlated functional status among segregating V segments might reflect linkage disequilibrium, but an unknown experimental factor could not be ruled out. Because some donors lacked HLA typing at each locus, the association tests relied only on the typed subset. Across donors, most TCR sequences were observed very rarely, whereas some public TCRs were present in many individuals. The authors suggested that the approach could potentially be generalized to other disease states and immunological phenotypes. For the cohort, immune exposure information was limited to CMV serostatus. According to a later analysis, most CMV-associated TCR beta chains appeared to be HLA-restricted, and the HLA associations seemed to be driven largely by CMV exposure. When HLA alleles, especially DR and DQ, strongly co-occurred, attributing TCR associations to individual alleles was difficult. The classifier was reported to diagnose cytomegalovirus status with high specificity and sensitivity in both the original and validation cohorts. The sequencing pipeline was judged likely to have produced a cluster of highly shared sequence variants as a technical artifact. An association between a missense DCLRE1C variant and V-gene and J-gene trimming of TCR beta chains was found in a later genetic analysis and replicated in an independent cohort. Roughly uniform sequencing depth across donors was assumed in presence/absence analyses, although this assumption may not hold.

The cohort was made up of approximately 670 healthy bone marrow donors. Cohort members were all nominally healthy when sampled, although unrecorded immune exposures were likely present. The donor was CMV seropositive and was included in the group of around 300 seropositive cohort members. A peripheral blood sample was collected from each donor, and TCR beta sequencing was performed on peripheral blood mononuclear cells. Genomic DNA was extracted from the blood cell samples with the Qiagen DNeasy Blood Extraction Kit. Here the chain combines TRBV5-1 and TRBJ1-5; no D gene call is confident. Sequenced input: PBMCs. This clonotype was sampled from a man aged 25-45 years in good health and CMV-seropositive. The CDR3 reads CASSLDTEQPQHF. The sequenced DNA is TGCGCCAGCAGCTTGGATACCGAGCAGCCCCAGCATTTT.